What follows are 3 T cell receptor beta chains derived from one specimen sequenced in a study of blood T cell repertoires in COVID-19. Some clones are missing from TCRdb's copy, which holds only in-frame ones; the method was immunoSEQ multiplex PCR. This table holds tens of thousands of clones, 75% to 90% found once. The sample was peripheral blood. These receptors all come from a man older than 75 with acute or convalescent COVID-19.

The genes are TRBV6-2 or TRBV6-3 and TRBJ1-5, with 7 bases fitting TRBD1. Trimming took 2 bases from V and 2 from J; bases not matched to a gene: 3. The CDR3 extends over 15 amino acids. The germline CDR1 and CDR2 sequences are MNHEY and SVGEGT. CDR3 DNA: TGTGCCAGCAGTTACAAACAGGGGCGCAATCAGCCCCAGCATTTT. Translation gives CASSYKQGRNQPQHF.

The chain couples TRBV9 to TRBJ1-1; D perhaps matches TRBD1 (5 bases). The CDR3 contains 14 residues. Trimming removed 0 bases at V and 5 bases at J, with 11 bases between. CDR1 SGDLS and CDR2 YYNGEE come from the germline V gene. CDR3 bases: TGTGCCAGCAGCGTAGGTACAGGCAGAACTGAAGCTTTCTTT. Translated, it gives CASSVGTGRTEAFF.

The J gene is TRBJ2-7, the V gene TRBV2; the match to TRBD2 covers 7 bases. V shed 4 bases and J 6 bases; nucleotides not matched to a gene: 6. The CDR3 loop spans 13 amino acids. Germline CDR1 is SNHLY and CDR2 is FYNNEI. This chain's CDR3 is CASSVGGSSEQYF. CDR3 nucleotide sequence: TGTGCCAGCAGTGTCGGGGGGTCTAGCGAGCAGTACTTC.